This is a list of T cell receptor beta chains from one sample in a study of T cell responses to AZD1222 COVID-19 vaccine. Sequencing was performed with immunoSEQ multiplex PCR; in TCRdb, only in-frame clones are kept and a portion is missing. The data contain about 120,000 clones, roughly 91% of them seen just once; the ten biggest clones take up approximately 5%. This sample comprised peripheral blood, obtained 28 days after the second AZD1222 dose. These receptors all come from an adult who received the AZD1222 COVID-19 vaccine. Each CDR3 is given with its conserved first and last residue. Fields, in order: J gene, V gene, CDR3 protein.

TRBJ2-1,TRBV19,CATHLGTSGYNEQFF
TRBJ1-5,TRBV5-6,CASSSDRGNSNQPQHF
TRBJ2-2,TRBV9,CASSEQGNTGELFF
TRBJ2-3,TRBV2,CASSGPFGTQYF
TRBJ1-3,TRBV12-3/TRBV12-4,CASSTGEDTIYF
TRBJ2-7,TRBV9,CASSVGASGGAYEQYF
TRBJ2-1,TRBV2,CASSEAGGPYNEQFF
TRBJ1-2,TRBV6-2/TRBV6-3,CASSGDPGHGYTF
TRBJ2-1,TRBV5-6,CASSLLDRGRNEQFF
TRBJ2-7,TRBV19,CASSTPGQKSYEQYF
TRBJ2-7,TRBV4-1,CASSQSLGPYEQYF
TRBJ1-4,TRBV20-1,CSASRPAGTVNEKLFF
TRBJ1-4,TRBV2,CASSGSFGSEKLFF
TRBJ2-2,TRBV5-1,CASSLQAGNTGELFF
TRBJ2-1,TRBV29-1,CSVNGPEKNNEQFF
TRBJ1-2,TRBV4-1,CASSQDLGQGSGGYTF
TRBJ1-1,TRBV6-5,CASRRRRGNTEAFF
TRBJ2-1,TRBV6-5,CASSYDRYYNEQFF
TRBJ2-3,TRBV7-7,CASSLGQGNTDTQYF
TRBJ1-2,TRBV27,CASGDGGQGLYGYTF
TRBJ2-7,TRBV9,CASSVRFRLGSYEQYF
TRBJ1-3,TRBV6-5,CASSYSMWGGNTIYF
TRBJ1-1,TRBV5-4,CASSLVRGAIDTEAFF
TRBJ2-3,TRBV4-3,CASSQDPTGGGTDTQYF
TRBJ2-2,TRBV6-2/TRBV6-3,CASSQNTGTGELFF
TRBJ1-2,TRBV12-3/TRBV12-4,CASSLGALGYTF